The T cell receptor beta chain described here comes from a study of shared clonotypes between healthy human individuals. Study conclusions and caveats: The donor pool, a small one, limited the genetic and exposure-history diversity represented. Naive CD4 clonotypes overlapped across a few donors at approximately 5.5%. Naive subsets generally had larger estimated richness than memory subsets.

This clone was recorded once. The antigen is undetermined. The CDR3 extends over 13 amino acids. V lost 5 bases to trimming and J lost 4 bases, with 11 bases between them. CDR1 and CDR2 from the germline V gene are PRHDT and FYEKMQ (reference sequence). Sequencing was performed with immunoSEQ multiplex PCR; in TCRdb, only in-frame clones are kept and a portion is missing. The sample records a few million clones, 93% being singletons. The receptor was isolated from a man between 18 and 29 years old in good health. Some clones in this sample may be carry-over from other donors' samples. V is TRBV13 and J is TRBJ2-5; D not resolved. Sequencing was carried out using naive CD4+ T cells from PBMCs. This sample's subset: CD45RA+ positively selected. The CDR3 protein is CASSTRTRETQYF. The CDR3 DNA reads as TGTGCCAGCAGCACCCGGACCCGAGAGACCCAGTACTTC.